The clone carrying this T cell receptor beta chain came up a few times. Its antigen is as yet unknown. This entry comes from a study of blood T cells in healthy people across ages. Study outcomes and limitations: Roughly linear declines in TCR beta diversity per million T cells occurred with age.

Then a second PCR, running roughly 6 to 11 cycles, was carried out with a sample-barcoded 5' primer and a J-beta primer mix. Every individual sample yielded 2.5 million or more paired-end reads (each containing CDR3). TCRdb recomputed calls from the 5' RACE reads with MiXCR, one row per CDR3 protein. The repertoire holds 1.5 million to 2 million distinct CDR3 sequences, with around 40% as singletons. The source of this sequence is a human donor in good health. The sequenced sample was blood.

The CDR3: CASRGRGPSSGQTNEKLFF. The DNA for the CDR3 is TGTGCCAGCAGGGGAAGGGGTCCCTCCTCAGGGCAGACTAATGAAAAACTGTTTTTT. This chain links TRBV12-3 or TRBV12-4 with TRBJ1-4, with a weak D call TRBD1 (5 bases). V lost 6 bases and J 2 bases, leaving 25 bases between the germline ends. The CDR3 runs 19 residues.